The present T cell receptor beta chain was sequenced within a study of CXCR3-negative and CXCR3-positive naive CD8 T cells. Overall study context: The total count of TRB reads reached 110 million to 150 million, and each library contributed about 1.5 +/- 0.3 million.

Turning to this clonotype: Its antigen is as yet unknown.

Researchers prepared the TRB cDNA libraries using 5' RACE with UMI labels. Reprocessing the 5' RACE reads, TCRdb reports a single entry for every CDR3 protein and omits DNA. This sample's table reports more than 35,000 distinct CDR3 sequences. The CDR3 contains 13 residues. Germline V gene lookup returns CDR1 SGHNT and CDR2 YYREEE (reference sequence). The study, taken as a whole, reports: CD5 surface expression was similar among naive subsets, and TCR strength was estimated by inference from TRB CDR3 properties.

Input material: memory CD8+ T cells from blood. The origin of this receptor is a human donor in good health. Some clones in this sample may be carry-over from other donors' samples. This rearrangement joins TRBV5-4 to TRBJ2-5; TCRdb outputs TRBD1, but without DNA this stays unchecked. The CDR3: CASSFRVGETQYF.